This T cell receptor beta chain comes out of a study of blood T cell repertoires in COVID-19. Germline-derived CDR1 and CDR2 are MNHNS and SASEGT. This CDR3 has 16 residues. Trimming left V 2 bases short and J 4 bases short, with 16 bases between. Which cohort a participant joined came from the clinical history participants gave. The data were produced by immunoSEQ multiplex PCR, yet TCRdb's version contains in-frame clones alone and is incomplete. The table has about 250,000 clones, 75% to 90% seen once. The sample consisted of PBMCs or T cells enriched from blood (not recorded which). The clonotype was recovered from a woman between 18 and 29 years old who had recovered from COVID-19. This chain connects TRBV6-1 to TRBJ2-3, with D possibly matching TRBD1 (5 bases). The CDR3 region has the DNA TGTGCCAGCAGTGAACCTCGACTGCAGGGCGCAGATACGCAGTATTTT. Its protein is CASSEPRLQGADTQYF.